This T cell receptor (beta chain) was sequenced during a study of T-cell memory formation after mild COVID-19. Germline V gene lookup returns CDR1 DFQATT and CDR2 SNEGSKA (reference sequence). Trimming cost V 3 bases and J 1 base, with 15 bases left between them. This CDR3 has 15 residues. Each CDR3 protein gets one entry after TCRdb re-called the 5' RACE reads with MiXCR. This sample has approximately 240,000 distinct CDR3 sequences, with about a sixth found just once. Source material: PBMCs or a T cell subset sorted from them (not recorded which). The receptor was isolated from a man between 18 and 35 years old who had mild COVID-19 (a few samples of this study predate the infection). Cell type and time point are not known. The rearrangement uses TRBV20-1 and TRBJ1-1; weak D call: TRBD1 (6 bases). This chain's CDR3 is CSASPLGQQNTEAFF. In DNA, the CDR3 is TGCAGTGCTAGCCCGCTGGGACAACAGAACACTGAAGCTTTCTTT.